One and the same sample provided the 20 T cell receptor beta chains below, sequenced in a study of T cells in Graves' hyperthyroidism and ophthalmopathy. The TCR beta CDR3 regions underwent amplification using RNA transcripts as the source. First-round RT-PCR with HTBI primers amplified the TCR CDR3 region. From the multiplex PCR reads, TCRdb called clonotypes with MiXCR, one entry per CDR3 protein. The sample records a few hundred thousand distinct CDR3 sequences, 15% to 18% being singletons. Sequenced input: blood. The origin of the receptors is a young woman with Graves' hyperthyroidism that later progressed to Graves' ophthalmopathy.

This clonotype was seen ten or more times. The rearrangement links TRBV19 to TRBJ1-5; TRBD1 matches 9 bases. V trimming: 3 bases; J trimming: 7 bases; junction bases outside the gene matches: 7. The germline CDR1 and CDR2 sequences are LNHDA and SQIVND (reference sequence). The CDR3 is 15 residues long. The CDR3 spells CASSMGQGRTQPQHF. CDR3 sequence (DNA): TGTGCCAGTAGTATGGGACAGGGCCGGACGCAGCCCCAGCATTTT.

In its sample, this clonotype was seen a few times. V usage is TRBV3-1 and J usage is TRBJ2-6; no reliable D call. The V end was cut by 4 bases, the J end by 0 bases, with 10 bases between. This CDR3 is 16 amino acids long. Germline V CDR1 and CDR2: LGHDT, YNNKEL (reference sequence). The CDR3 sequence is CASSPTLGSGANVLTF. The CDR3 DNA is TGTGCCAGCAGCCCGACGCTCGGCTCTGGGGCCAACGTCCTGACTTTC.

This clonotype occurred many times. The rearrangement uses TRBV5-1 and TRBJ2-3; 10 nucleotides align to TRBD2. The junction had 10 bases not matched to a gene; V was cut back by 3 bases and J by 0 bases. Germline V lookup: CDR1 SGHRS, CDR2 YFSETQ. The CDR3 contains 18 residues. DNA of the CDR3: TGCGCCAGCAGCTGGGGCGTGAGCGGGAGGGCTAGCACAGATACGCAGTATTTT. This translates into CASSWGVSGRASTDTQYF. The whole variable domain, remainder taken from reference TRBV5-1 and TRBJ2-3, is KAGVTQTPRYLIKTRGQQVTLSCSPISGHRSVSWYQQTPGQGLQFLFEYFSETQRNKGNFPGRFSGRQFSNSRSEMNVSTLELGDSALYLCASSWGVSGRASTDTQYFGPGTRLTVL.

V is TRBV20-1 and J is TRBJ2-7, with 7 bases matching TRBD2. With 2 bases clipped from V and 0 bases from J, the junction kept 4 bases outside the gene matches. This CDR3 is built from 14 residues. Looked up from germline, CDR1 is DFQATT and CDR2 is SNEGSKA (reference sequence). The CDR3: CSARQLAFSYEQYF. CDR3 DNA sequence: TGCAGTGCTAGACAACTAGCGTTCTCCTACGAGCAGTACTTC.

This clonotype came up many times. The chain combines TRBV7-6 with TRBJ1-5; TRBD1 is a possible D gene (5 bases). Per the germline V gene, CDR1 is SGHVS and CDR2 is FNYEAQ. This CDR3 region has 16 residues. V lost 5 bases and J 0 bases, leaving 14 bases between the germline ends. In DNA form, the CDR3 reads TGTGCCAGCAGCCCCCGGGGGTCAGATAGCAATCAGCCCCAGCATTTT. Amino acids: CASSPRGSDSNQPQHF.

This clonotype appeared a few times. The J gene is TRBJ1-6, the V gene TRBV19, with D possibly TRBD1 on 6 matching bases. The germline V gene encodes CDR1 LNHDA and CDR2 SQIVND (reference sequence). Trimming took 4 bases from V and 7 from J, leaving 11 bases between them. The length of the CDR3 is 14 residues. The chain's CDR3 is CASSKGQRNSPLHF. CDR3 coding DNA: TGTGCCAGTAGTAAAGGACAGCGGAATTCACCCCTCCACTTT.

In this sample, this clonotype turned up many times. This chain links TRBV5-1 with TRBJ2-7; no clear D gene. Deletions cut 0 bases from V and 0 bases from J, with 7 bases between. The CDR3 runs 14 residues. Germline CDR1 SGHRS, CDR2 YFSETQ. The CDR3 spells CASSLEASSYEQYF. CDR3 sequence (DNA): TGCGCCAGCAGCTTGGAGGCCAGCTCCTACGAGCAGTACTTC. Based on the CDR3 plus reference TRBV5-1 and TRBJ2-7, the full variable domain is KAGVTQTPRYLIKTRGQQVTLSCSPISGHRSVSWYQQTPGQGLQFLFEYFSETQRNKGNFPGRFSGRQFSNSRSEMNVSTLELGDSALYLCASSLEASSYEQYFGPGTRLTVT.

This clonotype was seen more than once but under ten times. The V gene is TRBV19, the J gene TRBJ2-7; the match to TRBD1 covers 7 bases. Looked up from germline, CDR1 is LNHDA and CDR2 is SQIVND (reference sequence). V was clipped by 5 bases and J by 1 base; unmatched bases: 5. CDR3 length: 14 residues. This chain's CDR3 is CASSPGTASYEQYF. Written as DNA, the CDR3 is TGTGCCAGTAGTCCGGGGACAGCTTCCTACGAGCAGTACTTC.

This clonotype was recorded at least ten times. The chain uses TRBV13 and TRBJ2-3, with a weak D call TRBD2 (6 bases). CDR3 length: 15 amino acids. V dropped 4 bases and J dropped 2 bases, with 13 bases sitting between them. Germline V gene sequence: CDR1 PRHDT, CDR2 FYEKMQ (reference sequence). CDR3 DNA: TGTGCCAGCAGCTCGTACACTAGCTACACAGATACGCAGTATTTT. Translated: CASSSYTSYTDTQYF.

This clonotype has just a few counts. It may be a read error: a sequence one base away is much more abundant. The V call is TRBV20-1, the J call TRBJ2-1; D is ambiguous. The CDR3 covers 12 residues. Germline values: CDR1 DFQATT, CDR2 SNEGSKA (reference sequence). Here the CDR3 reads CSAIGDINDQFF. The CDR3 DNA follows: TGCAGTGCTATAGGAGACATCAATGATCAGTTCTTC.

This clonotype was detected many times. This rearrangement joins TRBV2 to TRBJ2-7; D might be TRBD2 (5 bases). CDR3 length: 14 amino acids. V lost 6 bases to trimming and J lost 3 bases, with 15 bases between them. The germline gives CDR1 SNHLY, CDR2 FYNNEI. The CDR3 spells CASRKGLGSYEQYF. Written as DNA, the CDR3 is TGTGCCAGCAGGAAAGGACTTGGAAGCTACGAGCAGTACTTC. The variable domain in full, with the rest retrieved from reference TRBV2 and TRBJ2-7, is EPEVTQTPSHQVTQMGQEVILRCVPISNHLYFYWYRQILGQKVEFLVSFYNNEISEKSEIFDDQFSVERPDGSNFTLKIRSTKLEDSAMYFCASRKGLGSYEQYFGPGTRLTVT.

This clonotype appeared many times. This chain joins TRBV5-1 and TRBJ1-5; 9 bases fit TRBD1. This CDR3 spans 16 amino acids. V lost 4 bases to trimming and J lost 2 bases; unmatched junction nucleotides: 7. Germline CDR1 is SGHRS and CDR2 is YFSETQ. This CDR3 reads CASSPGQGTGNQPQHF. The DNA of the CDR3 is TGCGCCAGCAGCCCCGGACAGGGGACGGGCAATCAGCCCCAGCATTTT.

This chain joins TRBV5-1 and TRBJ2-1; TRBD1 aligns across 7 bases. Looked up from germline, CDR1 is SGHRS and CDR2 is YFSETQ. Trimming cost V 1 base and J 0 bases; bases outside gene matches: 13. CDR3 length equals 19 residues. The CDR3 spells CASSLLGQEWGSSYNEQFF. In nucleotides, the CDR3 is TGCGCCAGCAGCTTGTTAGGACAGGAATGGGGGAGCTCCTACAATGAGCAGTTCTTC.

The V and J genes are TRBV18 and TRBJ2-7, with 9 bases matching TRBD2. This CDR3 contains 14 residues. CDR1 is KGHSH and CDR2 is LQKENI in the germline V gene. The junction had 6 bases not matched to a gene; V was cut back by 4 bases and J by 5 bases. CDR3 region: CASSRREGLHEQYF. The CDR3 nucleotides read TGTGCCAGCTCACGGCGGGAGGGCCTCCACGAGCAGTACTTC.

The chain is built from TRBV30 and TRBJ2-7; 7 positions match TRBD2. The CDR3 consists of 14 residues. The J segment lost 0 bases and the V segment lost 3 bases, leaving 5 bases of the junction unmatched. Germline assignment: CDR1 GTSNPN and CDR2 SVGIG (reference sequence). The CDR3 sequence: CAWRGSGSSYEQYF. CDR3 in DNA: TGTGCCTGGAGGGGTAGCGGGTCCTCCTACGAGCAGTACTTC.

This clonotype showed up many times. CDR3: CASSPKGTSGSPGNEQFF. The CDR3 nucleotides read TGTGCCAGCAGCCCCAAGGGGACTAGCGGGAGCCCGGGGAATGAGCAGTTCTTC. The chain links TRBV7-9 to TRBJ2-1; 14 bases align to TRBD2. Germline values: CDR1 SEHNR, CDR2 FQNEAQ (reference sequence). V lost 5 bases and J lost 7; bases outside the gene matches: 13. The CDR3 extends over 18 amino acids.

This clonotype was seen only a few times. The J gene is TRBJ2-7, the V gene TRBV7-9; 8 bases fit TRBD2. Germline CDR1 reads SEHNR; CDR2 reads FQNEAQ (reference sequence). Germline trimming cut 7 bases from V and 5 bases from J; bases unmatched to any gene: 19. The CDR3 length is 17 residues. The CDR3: CASTPPLRIAGLNEQYF. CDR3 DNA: TGTGCCAGCACCCCACCCCTAAGAATAGCGGGATTAAACGAGCAGTACTTC.

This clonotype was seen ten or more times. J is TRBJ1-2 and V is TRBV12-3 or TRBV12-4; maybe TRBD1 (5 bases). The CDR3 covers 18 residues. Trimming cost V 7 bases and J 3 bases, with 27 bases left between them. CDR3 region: CASTTRRLRTRGYYGYTF. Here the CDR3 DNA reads TGTGCCAGCACCACCCGGCGGTTGAGGACCCGGGGGTACTATGGCTACACCTTC.

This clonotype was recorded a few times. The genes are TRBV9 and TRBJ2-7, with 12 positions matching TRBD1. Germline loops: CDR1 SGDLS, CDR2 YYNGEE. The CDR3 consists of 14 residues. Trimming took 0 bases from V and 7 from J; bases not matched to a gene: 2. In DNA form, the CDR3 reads TGTGCCAGCAGCGTAGGGGACAGGGGGCGTGAGCAGTACTTC. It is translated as CASSVGDRGREQYF. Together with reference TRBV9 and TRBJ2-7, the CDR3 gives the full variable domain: DSGVTQTPKHLITATGQRVTLRCSPRSGDLSVYWYQQSLDQGLQFLIQYYNGEERAKGNILERFSAQQFPDLHSELNLSSLELGDSALYFCASSVGDRGREQYFGPGTRLTVT.

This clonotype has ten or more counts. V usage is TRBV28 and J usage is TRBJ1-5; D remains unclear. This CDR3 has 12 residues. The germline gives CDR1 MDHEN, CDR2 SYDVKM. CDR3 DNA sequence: TGTGCTGTACGGGCACCAAATCAGCCCCAGCATTTT. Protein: CAVRAPNQPQHF. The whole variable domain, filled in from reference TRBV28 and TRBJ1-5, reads DVKVTQSSRYLVKRTGEKVFLECVQDMDHENMFWYRQDPGLGLRLIYFSYDVKMKEKGDIPEGYSVSREKKERFSLILESASTNQTSMYLCAVRAPNQPQHFGDGTRLSIL.